This T cell receptor beta chain was identified during a study of blood T cell repertoires in COVID-19. About the study: Acute and convalescent COVID-19 samples came from the United States, Italy and Spain. PBMCs, B-cell-depleted T cells, or T cells were the source of the cDNA or gDNA that made up the material.

Adults between roughly 18 and 95 years of age took part from 24 US areas. The V gene lost 6 bases and the J gene lost 1 base, with 9 bases spanning the gap. The CDR3 totals 13 residues. Germline loops: CDR1 LNHDA, CDR2 SQIVND (reference sequence). The repertoire was sequenced with immunoSEQ multiplex PCR; TCRdb's copy has only in-frame clones and lacks some. This sample has some 290,000 clones, with 89% found just once. The receptor comes from a woman under 40 who had recovered from COVID-19. Sample: PBMCs or T cells enriched from blood (not recorded which). The chain combines TRBV19 with TRBJ1-1; D is unresolved. This CDR3 reads CASRAGWNTEAFF. CDR3 sequence (DNA): TGTGCCAGTAGGGCGGGTTGGAACACTGAAGCTTTCTTT.